This paragraph reports one T cell receptor (beta chain). How the authors handled the data: Reference gene primer amplification in the assay estimated nucleated cell counts. TCRdb's table, derived via immunoSEQ multiplex PCR, lists solely in-frame clones and lacks some. Clone size and the V and J calls come from that table; the DNA yielded D and trimming. The sample has about 240,000 clones; roughly four fifths are singletons. This entry comes from a study of blood T cell repertoires in COVID-19. Study-level background: Acute and convalescent COVID-19 specimens originated in the United States, Italy and Spain. The analysed material was cDNA or gDNA that came from T cells, B-cell-depleted T cells, or PBMCs.

The CDR3 is 15 residues long. The V segment lost 5 bases and the J segment 6 bases; nucleotides outside the gene matches: 9. Per germline, CDR1 SEHNR and CDR2 FQNEAQ (reference sequence). The V and J genes are TRBV7-9 and TRBJ2-2; TRBD2 matches 7 bases. Source material: peripheral blood. The receptor was derived from a man aged 25 to 45 who had recovered from COVID-19. As DNA, the CDR3 is TGTGCCAGCAGCCCATCCGGGGGGATCCCCGGGGAGCTGTTTTTT. Protein: CASSPSGGIPGELFF.